This T cell receptor beta chain was sequenced in a study of blood T cell repertoires in COVID-19 (dated by TCRdb to 2018 to 2021). Background for the entire study: Collaborator samples came from the United States, Italy and Spain and covered acute and convalescent phases of COVID-19. HLA class I and class II types, where available, came from metadata supplied by the sample provider rather than from assay-based typing. Deeply sampled blood TCRbeta repertoires from subjects exposed to, actively infected with, or recovered from COVID-19 were included in the dataset. A de-identified subject ID, COVID-19 status, age in years and sex were almost always included in the sample metadata. The repertoires were released in a freely available public database meant as a resource for research on the immune response to SARS-CoV-2. The samples were drawn from the first 160 participants of the ongoing ImmuneRACE study and from 1,254 subjects provided by 6 global collaborators. The material from the prospective study consisted of cDNA or gDNA derived from T cells, B-cell-depleted T cells, or PBMCs. What the authors observed across the whole study: How much clinical and demographic metadata was included differed by source and by participant, and the metadata was provided uncurated.

In the prospective study, participants were about 18 to 95 years old, resided in fewer than 25 geographic areas of the United States, and were enrolled through a virtual design. In the prospective study, participants were assigned to cohorts based on the clinical history participants reported in a screening survey and a study questionnaire. Mobile phlebotomists in the prospective study collected whole blood, serum and a nasopharyngeal or oropharyngeal swab from every participant. Additional blood draws and questionnaires over an approximately 2-month period could optionally be provided by prospective study participants. Before DNA extraction, prospective study blood samples were shipped either frozen or at room temperature. The CDR3 spans 13 residues, from the cysteine through the phenylalanine. Only the CDR3 part of the read is kept: 39 bases, read in frame from the first base. V is pared back by 1 base and J by 8 bases, with 11 bases lying between the germline termini. The germline V gene provides CDR1 SGHAT and CDR2 FQNNGV.

This clone was seen only once. It lacks a known antigen. The sample holds no much larger clone one base away, and base qualities are not on file. TCRbeta CDR3 regions were amplified from genomic DNA using the immunoSEQ Assay, a bias-controlled multiplex PCR. The published analysis was carried out like this. Nucleated cell counts per sample were estimated from amplification of reference gene primers within the assay. To quantify the absolute abundance of each unique TCRbeta CDR3 rearrangement, sequence reads were collapsed and filtered. For each sample, productive Simpson clonality was calculated as the square root of Simpson's diversity index across productive rearrangements. Held by TCRdb, this immuneACCESS table contains in-frame sequences only and omits some clones. Under half of the omission traces to an unresolved V gene where checked; the cause of the rest is unknown. V, J and clone size derive from that table, while D and trimming were established from the DNA sequence. A total of some 140,000 clones appear in this sample, approximately 81% of them only once. The ten biggest clones cover about 5.5% of the sample.

Sequences were obtained from PBMCs or T cells enriched from blood (not recorded which). Recombination linked TRBV11-2 to TRBJ1-2; the D segment cannot be called with confidence. The TCR originated in a man aged 35-49 years with acute COVID-19. This receptor carries the CDR3 CASSLVTRGGYTF. The nucleotides read TGTGCCAGCAGCTTAGTTACCCGCGGGGGCTACACCTTC. Reference TRBV11-2 and TRBJ1-2 proteins supply the regions before and after the CDR3; the full variable domain is: EAGVAQSPRYKIIEKRQSVAFWCNPISGHATLYWYQQILGQGPKLLIQFQNNGVVDDSQLPKDRFSAERLKGVDSTLKIQPAKLEDSAVYLCASSLVTRGGYTFGSGTRLTVV.